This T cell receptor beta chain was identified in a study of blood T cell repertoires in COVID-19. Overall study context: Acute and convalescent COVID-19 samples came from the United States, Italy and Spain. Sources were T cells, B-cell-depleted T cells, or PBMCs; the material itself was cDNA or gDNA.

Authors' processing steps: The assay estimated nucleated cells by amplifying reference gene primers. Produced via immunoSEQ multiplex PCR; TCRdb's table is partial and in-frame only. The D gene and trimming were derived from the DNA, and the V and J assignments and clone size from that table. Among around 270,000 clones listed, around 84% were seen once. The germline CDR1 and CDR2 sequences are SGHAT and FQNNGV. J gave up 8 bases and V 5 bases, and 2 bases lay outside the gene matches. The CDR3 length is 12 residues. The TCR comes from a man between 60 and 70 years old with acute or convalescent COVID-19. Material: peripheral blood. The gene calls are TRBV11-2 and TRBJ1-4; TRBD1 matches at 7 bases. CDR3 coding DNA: TGTGCCAGCAGCCCAGGGGGGGAAAAACTGTTTTTT. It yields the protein CASSPGGEKLFF.